A selection of T cell receptor beta chains follows, all from one sample in a study of blood T cell repertoires in COVID-19. Repertoires were generated with immunoSEQ multiplex PCR, while TCRdb's copy carries only in-frame clones and drops some. The top ten clones hold around 3% of a sample with about 250,000 clones, 70% to 90% of them seen once. Specimen: peripheral blood. These receptors came from a man younger than 35 with active or convalescent COVID-19. Each CDR3 is given with its conserved first and last residue. The order of the fields is V gene, J gene, D gene, clone size, CDR3 DNA, CDR3 protein. The D gene is left open where the match is weak. Not all rows give a size; the values are once, few, many and, for expanded clones, a class.

v_call: TRBV19; j_call: TRBJ2-4; d_call: TRBD1; clone_size: NA; cdr3_nt: TGTGCCAGTAGTAGTCCGGGACAGGGAGCCAAAAACATTCAGTACTTC; cdr3_aa: CASSSPGQGAKNIQYF
v_call: TRBV7-2; j_call: TRBJ1-1; d_call: NA; clone_size: NA; cdr3_nt: TGTGCCAGCAGCCCCAGGAACACTGAAGCTTTCTTT; cdr3_aa: CASSPRNTEAFF
v_call: TRBV28; j_call: TRBJ1-4; d_call: NA; clone_size: NA; cdr3_nt: TGTGCCAGCAGTTCCCGTCTCGGGTCGTATGAAAAACTGTTTTTT; cdr3_aa: CASSSRLGSYEKLFF
v_call: TRBV25-1; j_call: TRBJ1-6; d_call: TRBD1; clone_size: few; cdr3_nt: TGTGCCAGCAGTGCCTCCGGGACAGGGTTGAGGAAGTCACCCCTCCACTTT; cdr3_aa: CASSASGTGLRKSPLHF
v_call: TRBV19; j_call: TRBJ1-4; d_call: NA; clone_size: once; cdr3_nt: TGTGCCAGTAGTATAGGGGACACTTTAACTAATGAAAAACTGTTTTTT; cdr3_aa: CASSIGDTLTNEKLFF
v_call: TRBV21-1; j_call: TRBJ1-4; d_call: NA; clone_size: once; cdr3_nt: TGTGCCAGCAGCAAAGGACAGGGGTGTTATGAAAAACTGTTTTTT; cdr3_aa: CASSKGQGCYEKLFF
v_call: TRBV30; j_call: TRBJ1-2; d_call: NA; clone_size: once; cdr3_nt: TGTGCCTGGAGTGTACGGAAGGGGGTCTATGGCTACACCTTC; cdr3_aa: CAWSVRKGVYGYTF
v_call: TRBV6-2/TRBV6-3; j_call: TRBJ2-2; d_call: TRBD2; clone_size: many; cdr3_nt: TGTGCCAGCAGTTCCGGACTAGCGGTCGCGAACACCGGGGAGCTGTTTTTT; cdr3_aa: CASSSGLAVANTGELFF
v_call: TRBV6-2/TRBV6-3; j_call: TRBJ1-2; d_call: NA; clone_size: NA; cdr3_nt: TGTGCCAGCAGCATTACGAGGGGGGGCGGCTATGGCTACACCTTC; cdr3_aa: CASSITRGGGYGYTF
v_call: TRBV29-1; j_call: TRBJ1-2; d_call: TRBD1; clone_size: NA; cdr3_nt: TGCAGCGTCGGACAGGGGAAAGACTATGGCTACACCTTC; cdr3_aa: CSVGQGKDYGYTF
v_call: TRBV6-2/TRBV6-3; j_call: TRBJ2-7; d_call: NA; clone_size: NA; cdr3_nt: TGTGCCAGCAGTTCCGAGAGTTCCCCTAACTACGAGCAGTACTTC; cdr3_aa: CASSSESSPNYEQYF
v_call: TRBV25-1; j_call: TRBJ2-5; d_call: TRBD2; clone_size: NA; cdr3_nt: TGTGCCAGCAGTGACACTCGGGGGGGGACCGGGGAGACCCAGTACTTC; cdr3_aa: CASSDTRGGTGETQYF
v_call: TRBV6-5; j_call: TRBJ1-6; d_call: TRBD1; clone_size: few; cdr3_nt: TGTGCCAGCAGTTCGGGACAGACCAATTCACCCCTCCACTTT; cdr3_aa: CASSSGQTNSPLHF
v_call: TRBV9; j_call: TRBJ1-2; d_call: NA; clone_size: NA; cdr3_nt: TGTGCCAGCAGTCGAGAACAGTCAAACTATGGCTACACCTTC; cdr3_aa: CASSREQSNYGYTF
v_call: TRBV6-6; j_call: TRBJ1-5; d_call: NA; clone_size: NA; cdr3_nt: TGTGCCAGCAGTTACTCGAGGGGGCAGCCCCAGCATTTT; cdr3_aa: CASSYSRGQPQHF
v_call: TRBV4-1; j_call: TRBJ1-1; d_call: NA; clone_size: NA; cdr3_nt: TGCGCCAGCAGCCAAGACACGCCGGGACATGAAGCTTTCTTT; cdr3_aa: CASSQDTPGHEAFF
v_call: TRBV5-5; j_call: TRBJ1-6; d_call: TRBD1; clone_size: NA; cdr3_nt: TGTGCCAGCAGCAATGGACAGGGAAGTCCGCGGAATTCACCCCTCCACTTT; cdr3_aa: CASSNGQGSPRNSPLHF
v_call: TRBV5-5; j_call: TRBJ1-1; d_call: NA; clone_size: NA; cdr3_nt: TGTGCCAGCAGCCCAGGACTGATGAACACTGAAGCTTTCTTT; cdr3_aa: CASSPGLMNTEAFF
v_call: TRBV4-3; j_call: TRBJ1-1; d_call: TRBD1; clone_size: NA; cdr3_nt: TGCGCCAGCAGCCACGCCGGGACAGGGGGCGAGAACACTGAAGCTTTCTTT; cdr3_aa: CASSHAGTGGENTEAFF
v_call: TRBV4-3; j_call: TRBJ2-7; d_call: TRBD1; clone_size: NA; cdr3_nt: TGCGCCAGCAGCCAAGAGGGACAGGGGGCAAACGAGCAGTACTTC; cdr3_aa: CASSQEGQGANEQYF
v_call: TRBV7-2; j_call: TRBJ2-7; d_call: NA; clone_size: NA; cdr3_nt: TGTGCCAGCAGCTTAGCTAGCTCCTACGAGCAGTACTTC; cdr3_aa: CASSLASSYEQYF
v_call: TRBV4-2; j_call: TRBJ2-1; d_call: NA; clone_size: NA; cdr3_nt: TGTGCCAGCAGCCAGAAGGACGTCGGGGTCTACAATGAGCAGTTCTTC; cdr3_aa: CASSQKDVGVYNEQFF
v_call: TRBV6-2/TRBV6-3; j_call: TRBJ2-4; d_call: NA; clone_size: NA; cdr3_nt: TGTGCCAGCAGTCTATTAGAGGTCGGGGTTAACATTCAGTACTTC; cdr3_aa: CASSLLEVGVNIQYF
v_call: TRBV28; j_call: TRBJ2-7; d_call: NA; clone_size: NA; cdr3_nt: TGTGCCAGCAGTTCACAGGGCCCCGAGCAGTACTTC; cdr3_aa: CASSSQGPEQYF
v_call: TRBV7-3; j_call: TRBJ2-2; d_call: NA; clone_size: NA; cdr3_nt: TGTGCCAGCAGGCGAGAAGCCGGGGAGCTGTTTTTT; cdr3_aa: CASRREAGELFF
v_call: TRBV7-2; j_call: TRBJ1-1; d_call: NA; clone_size: NA; cdr3_nt: TGTGCCAGCAGCTTAGGAGGGCAGGGGACTGAAGCTTTCTTT; cdr3_aa: CASSLGGQGTEAFF
v_call: TRBV7-2; j_call: TRBJ2-7; d_call: TRBD2; clone_size: many; cdr3_nt: TGTGCCAGCAGCTTGAGACTAGCGGGAGGATCTGAGCAGTACTTC; cdr3_aa: CASSLRLAGGSEQYF
v_call: TRBV9; j_call: TRBJ2-2; d_call: TRBD2; clone_size: NA; cdr3_nt: TGTGCCAGCAGCGTAGAATATTCCCCTAGCGGGACGAACACCGGGGAGCTGTTTTTT; cdr3_aa: CASSVEYSPSGTNTGELFF
v_call: TRBV27; j_call: TRBJ2-5; d_call: TRBD1; clone_size: NA; cdr3_nt: TGTGCCAGCAGAAACACAGGGGGCATAGAGACCCAGTACTTC; cdr3_aa: CASRNTGGIETQYF
v_call: TRBV28; j_call: TRBJ2-5; d_call: NA; clone_size: NA; cdr3_nt: TGTGCCAGCAGCTCAGGGGTAGTTAGCTGGTCGGAGACCCAGTACTTC; cdr3_aa: CASSSGVVSWSETQYF
v_call: TRBV5-1; j_call: TRBJ1-4; d_call: NA; clone_size: NA; cdr3_nt: TGCGCCAGCATATTCAGGGCCGAAAAACTGTTTTTT; cdr3_aa: CASIFRAEKLFF
v_call: TRBV21-1; j_call: TRBJ2-5; d_call: NA; clone_size: NA; cdr3_nt: TGTGCCAGCCCCGGGACAAGTCACCAAGAGACCCAGTACTTC; cdr3_aa: CASPGTSHQETQYF
v_call: TRBV5-1; j_call: TRBJ2-5; d_call: NA; clone_size: once; cdr3_nt: TGCGCCAGCGGGGGGAATTCGGGGTTCGAGACCCAGTACTTC; cdr3_aa: CASGGNSGFETQYF
v_call: TRBV5-1; j_call: TRBJ2-7; d_call: NA; clone_size: NA; cdr3_nt: TGCGCCAGCAGCTTGGATACCAGGGCCTACGAGCAGTACTTC; cdr3_aa: CASSLDTRAYEQYF
v_call: TRBV5-4; j_call: TRBJ1-1; d_call: TRBD1; clone_size: NA; cdr3_nt: TGTGCCAGCAGCTCGGGACAGATTGAAGCTTTCTTT; cdr3_aa: CASSSGQIEAFF
v_call: TRBV27; j_call: TRBJ2-3; d_call: TRBD2; clone_size: NA; cdr3_nt: TGTGCCAGCAGCCGCCAGCGGGGGACAGATACGCAGTATTTT; cdr3_aa: CASSRQRGTDTQYF
v_call: TRBV19; j_call: TRBJ1-5; d_call: TRBD1; clone_size: once; cdr3_nt: TGTGCCAGTAGTATCGGGACAGGGTTTCAGCCCCAGCATTTT; cdr3_aa: CASSIGTGFQPQHF
v_call: TRBV2; j_call: TRBJ1-2; d_call: TRBD1; clone_size: NA; cdr3_nt: TGTGCCAGCCGCCGGGACAGGGCTGGAGGCTACACCTTC; cdr3_aa: CASRRDRAGGYTF
v_call: TRBV10-3; j_call: TRBJ2-3; d_call: NA; clone_size: NA; cdr3_nt: TGTGCCATCACCCCCCTGGGCCCCCTCACAGATACGCAGTATTTT; cdr3_aa: CAITPLGPLTDTQYF
v_call: TRBV7-8; j_call: TRBJ1-1; d_call: NA; clone_size: NA; cdr3_nt: TGTGCCAGCAGCGCGGGGGGTATTCGACAGAACACTGAAGCTTTCTTT; cdr3_aa: CASSAGGIRQNTEAFF
v_call: TRBV28; j_call: TRBJ2-1; d_call: TRBD2; clone_size: NA; cdr3_nt: TGTGCCAGCATCTCAGGGGGACTAGCGGGAGGTCAGCAGCAGTTCTTC; cdr3_aa: CASISGGLAGGQQQFF
v_call: TRBV24-1; j_call: TRBJ2-1; d_call: TRBD2; clone_size: NA; cdr3_nt: TGTGCCACCAGTGATTCACGGGGGGGGGCCTACAATGAGCAGTTCTTC; cdr3_aa: CATSDSRGGAYNEQFF
v_call: TRBV10-2; j_call: TRBJ2-3; d_call: TRBD2; clone_size: once; cdr3_nt: TGCGCCAGCAGGGGGACTAGCGCCGGCTTCACAGATACGCAGTATTTT; cdr3_aa: CASRGTSAGFTDTQYF
v_call: TRBV27; j_call: TRBJ2-7; d_call: TRBD2; clone_size: NA; cdr3_nt: TGTGCCAGCAGTAGGACTAGCGGGGGTCGTACCTACGAGCAGTACTTC; cdr3_aa: CASSRTSGGRTYEQYF
v_call: TRBV7-8; j_call: TRBJ2-5; d_call: TRBD2; clone_size: NA; cdr3_nt: TGTGCCAGCAGCTTAGTCGGGGCAGCGGGAGTCCAGACCCAGTACTTC; cdr3_aa: CASSLVGAAGVQTQYF
v_call: TRBV5-1; j_call: TRBJ1-2; d_call: NA; clone_size: NA; cdr3_nt: TGCGCCAGTAGCTTTGGGACGGGAGAACGCTATGGCTACACCTTC; cdr3_aa: CASSFGTGERYGYTF
v_call: TRBV28; j_call: TRBJ1-3; d_call: NA; clone_size: few; cdr3_nt: TGTGCCAGCAGTTTAGAGGTTCGCGGAAACACCATATATTTT; cdr3_aa: CASSLEVRGNTIYF
v_call: TRBV6-5; j_call: TRBJ2-7; d_call: TRBD2; clone_size: NA; cdr3_nt: TGTGCCAGCAGCTTGACTAGCGGGAAAGGCGAGCAGTACTTC; cdr3_aa: CASSLTSGKGEQYF
v_call: TRBV2; j_call: TRBJ1-3; d_call: NA; clone_size: NA; cdr3_nt: TGTGCCAGTACGGTGGACATAAGCTCTGGAAACACCATATATTTT; cdr3_aa: CASTVDISSGNTIYF
v_call: TRBV5-6; j_call: TRBJ2-1; d_call: NA; clone_size: NA; cdr3_nt: TGTGCCAGCAGCTTGGCGTGGGAGGGGGTGTCGGGTGAGCAGTTCTTC; cdr3_aa: CASSLAWEGVSGEQFF
v_call: TRBV10-3; j_call: TRBJ1-2; d_call: NA; clone_size: few; cdr3_nt: TGTGCCATCAGTGAGGGTCAGGGTGTGGGCGGCTACACCTTC; cdr3_aa: CAISEGQGVGGYTF
v_call: TRBV7-2; j_call: TRBJ2-5; d_call: TRBD2; clone_size: NA; cdr3_nt: TGTGCCAGCAGCCCGGGACTAGCTGGGGAGACCCAGTACTTC; cdr3_aa: CASSPGLAGETQYF
v_call: TRBV12-3/TRBV12-4; j_call: TRBJ2-7; d_call: NA; clone_size: NA; cdr3_nt: TGTGCCAGCAGCACAGGGTCATACGAGCAGTACTTC; cdr3_aa: CASSTGSYEQYF
v_call: TRBV11-2; j_call: TRBJ2-7; d_call: NA; clone_size: NA; cdr3_nt: TGTGCCAGCAGCAGACGCAGGGGAGGGGAGTACTTC; cdr3_aa: CASSRRRGGEYF
v_call: TRBV12-1; j_call: TRBJ1-5; d_call: NA; clone_size: NA; cdr3_nt: TGTGCCAGCAGCTTTACGAGCCTCTGGACAGGGTCGTATCAGCCCCAGCATTTT; cdr3_aa: CASSFTSLWTGSYQPQHF
v_call: TRBV28; j_call: TRBJ1-5; d_call: NA; clone_size: NA; cdr3_nt: TGTGCCAGCAGTCCTCAGTACCAGCCCCAGCATTTT; cdr3_aa: CASSPQYQPQHF
v_call: TRBV15; j_call: TRBJ2-3; d_call: NA; clone_size: once; cdr3_nt: TGTGCCACCAGCAGAGATTTCCGCGGGGGCTCGGCAGATACGCAGTATTTT; cdr3_aa: CATSRDFRGGSADTQYF